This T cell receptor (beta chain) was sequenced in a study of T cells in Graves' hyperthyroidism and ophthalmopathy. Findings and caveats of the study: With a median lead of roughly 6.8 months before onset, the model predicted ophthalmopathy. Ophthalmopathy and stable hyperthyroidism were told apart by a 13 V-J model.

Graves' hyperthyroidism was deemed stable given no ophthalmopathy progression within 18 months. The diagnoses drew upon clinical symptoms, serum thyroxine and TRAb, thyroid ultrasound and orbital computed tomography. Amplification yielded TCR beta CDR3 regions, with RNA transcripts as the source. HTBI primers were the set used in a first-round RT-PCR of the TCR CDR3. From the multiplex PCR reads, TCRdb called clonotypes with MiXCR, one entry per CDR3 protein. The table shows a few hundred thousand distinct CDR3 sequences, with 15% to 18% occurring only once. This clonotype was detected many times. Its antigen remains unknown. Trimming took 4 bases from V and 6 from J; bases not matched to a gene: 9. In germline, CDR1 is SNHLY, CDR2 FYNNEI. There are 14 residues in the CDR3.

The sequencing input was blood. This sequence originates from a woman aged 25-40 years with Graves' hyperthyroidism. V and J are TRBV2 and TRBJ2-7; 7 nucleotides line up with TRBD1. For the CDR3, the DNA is TGTGCCAGCAGTGTTACAGGGGATTTCGGCGAGCAGTACTTC. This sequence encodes CASSVTGDFGEQYF.